What follows describes a single T cell receptor (beta chain). Participant ages covered about 18 to 100 years across 20 to 25 US areas. In the authors' workflow: For nucleated cells, counts were estimated from reference gene primer amplification. Some clones are missing from TCRdb's copy, which holds only in-frame ones; the method was immunoSEQ multiplex PCR. V, J and clone size derive from that table, while D and trimming were established from the DNA sequence. Of about 150,000 clones detected, approximately 81% appear once; the ten largest clones hold nearly 8%. These data belong to a study of blood T cell repertoires in COVID-19. Background on the study: Sites across the United States, Italy and Spain contributed samples from acute and convalescent COVID-19.

The CDR3 covers 16 residues. With 0 bases removed from V and 2 bases from J, the gap between germline ends came to 13 bases. From germline, CDR1 is LGHNA and CDR2 YSLEER. The sample consisted of PBMCs or T cells enriched from blood (not recorded which). This receptor was identified in a woman aged 45-59 years who had recovered from COVID-19. The chain joins TRBV4-3 to TRBJ1-2; D is uncertain. CDR3 residues: CASSQDRIPRNYGYTF. CDR3 coding DNA: TGCGCCAGCAGCCAAGATCGAATCCCACGGAACTATGGCTACACCTTC.